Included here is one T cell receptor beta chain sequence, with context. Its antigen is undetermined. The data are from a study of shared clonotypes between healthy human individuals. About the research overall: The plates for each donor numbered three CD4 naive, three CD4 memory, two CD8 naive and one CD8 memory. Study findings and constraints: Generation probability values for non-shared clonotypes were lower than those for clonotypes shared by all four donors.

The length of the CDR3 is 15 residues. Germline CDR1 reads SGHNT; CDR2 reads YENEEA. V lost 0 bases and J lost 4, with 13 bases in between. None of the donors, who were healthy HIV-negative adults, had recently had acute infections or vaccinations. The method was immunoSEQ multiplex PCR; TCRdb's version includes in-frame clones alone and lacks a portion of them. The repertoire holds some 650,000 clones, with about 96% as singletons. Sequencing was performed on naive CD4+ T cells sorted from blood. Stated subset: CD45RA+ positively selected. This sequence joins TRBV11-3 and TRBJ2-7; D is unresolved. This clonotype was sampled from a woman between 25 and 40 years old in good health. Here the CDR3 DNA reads TGTGCCAGCAGCTTAGAGGCGGTGTCGGCTTACGAGCAGTACTTC. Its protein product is CASSLEAVSAYEQYF.